The clone carrying this T cell receptor beta chain was counted only a few times. Its matching antigen is unknown. With a J-beta primer mix and a sample-barcoded 5' primer, a second PCR ran about 7 to 12 cycles. Each single sample gave us at least 3 million CDR3-containing paired-end reads. Each CDR3 protein is one row after TCRdb ran MiXCR on the 5' RACE reads. Among fewer than 900,000 distinct CDR3 sequences listed, approximately 35% were seen once. The data are from a study of blood T cells in healthy people across ages. Study conclusions and caveats: Roughly linearly, TCR beta diversity per million T cells fell as age increased.

The people who gave samples were healthy Caucasians from Russia, aged roughly 6 to 90. Donors each provided roughly 10 milliliters of peripheral blood. The CDR3 has 15 amino acids. Germline assignment: CDR1 KGHDR and CDR2 SFDVKD. V lost 6 bases, J lost 8 bases, and 18 bases lay in between. The chain joins TRBV24-1 to TRBJ1-4; possibly TRBD1 for D (6 bases). Input material: blood. The TCR was taken from a man younger than 30 in good health. As DNA, the CDR3 is TGTGCCACCAGTTCAGGGGCAGGGTTAGGCGAAAAACTGTTTTTT. Translation: CATSSGAGLGEKLFF.